Listed here are 17 T cell receptor beta chains from one sample, sequenced in a study of HIV-infected patients and healthy controls. In TCRdb, the 5' RACE reads were re-called with MiXCR into one record per CDR3 protein. Altogether tens of thousands of distinct CDR3 sequences are present, approximately 16% being singletons, with the ten largest covering around 5.9%. Material for sequencing was CD4+ T cells from blood. The receptors were sampled from a human donor in good health.

This clonotype was seen a handful of times. V gene TRBV18 combines with J gene TRBJ1-1, with a tentative D call TRBD1 (6 bases). The V gene's germline CDR1 is KGHSH and CDR2 LQKENI. V lost 2 bases to trimming and J lost 4 bases, with 11 bases between them. The CDR3 consists of 14 residues. CDR3 amino acids: CASSPSAGATEAFF. The CDR3 nucleotides read TGTGCCAGCTCACCATCGGCAGGGGCCACTGAAGCTTTCTTT.

In its sample, this clonotype was seen a few times. This chain joins TRBV6-2 or TRBV6-3 and TRBJ1-2; D gene uncertain. This CDR3 region has 14 residues. Germline CDR1 reads MNHEY; CDR2 reads SVGEGT. V lost 5 bases to trimming and J lost 5 bases, with 15 bases between them. CDR3 nucleotide sequence: TGTGCCAGCAGTACCAAACTATCCTTATATGGCTACACCTTC. Translated, it gives CASSTKLSLYGYTF.

The chain's CDR3 is CASGAGQYTDTQYF. In DNA form, the CDR3 reads TGTGCCAGCGGGGCGGGGCAGTACACAGATACGCAGTATTTT. The rearrangement joins TRBV6-5 to TRBJ2-3, with a possible D match to TRBD2 (6 bases). Per the germline V gene, CDR1 is MNHEY and CDR2 is SVGAGI. V dropped 8 bases and J dropped 2 bases, with 14 bases sitting between them. This CDR3 spans 14 amino acids.

V gene TRBV7-6 combines with J gene TRBJ2-1; D might be TRBD2 (7 bases). The V gene's germline CDR1 is SGHVS and CDR2 FNYEAQ. Trimming pared 5 bases from V and 9 bases from J, leaving 23 bases between. This CDR3 region has 16 residues. The CDR3 is CASSPQGGGAQGEQFF. The CDR3 DNA follows: TGTGCCAGCAGCCCTCAAGGGGGGGGCGCCCAGGGTGAGCAGTTCTTC.

This clonotype was seen repeatedly, ten times or more. V usage is TRBV7-2 and J usage is TRBJ2-3; no reliable D call. With 4 bases removed from V and 2 bases from J, the gap between germline ends came to 16 bases. The CDR3 spans 16 residues. Germline CDR1 is SGHTA and CDR2 is FQGNSA. DNA of the CDR3: TGTGCCAGCAGCTCCGCGGTCGGAACCTTCACAGATACGCAGTATTTT. Translated, it gives CASSSAVGTFTDTQYF.

This clonotype was counted only a few times. The V gene is TRBV20-1, the J gene TRBJ1-6, with D possibly TRBD1 on 6 matching bases. The germline V gene encodes CDR1 DFQATT and CDR2 SNEGSKA (reference sequence). CDR3 length: 13 amino acids. Trimming removed 6 bases at V and 8 bases at J, with 14 bases between. The CDR3 sequence is CSATRGGYSPLHF. The CDR3 coding sequence is TGCAGTGCCACCAGAGGGGGTTATTCACCCCTCCACTTT.

The CDR3 coding sequence is TGCGCCAGCAGCCAAGATTCGAATAAGGGACAGCTCTATGGCTACACCTTC. This gives the protein CASSQDSNKGQLYGYTF. The J gene is TRBJ1-2, the V gene TRBV4-3; 7 bases fit TRBD1. V trimming: 0 bases; J trimming: 4 bases; junction bases outside the gene matches: 11. CDR3 length: 17 residues. Germline-derived CDR1 and CDR2 are LGHNA and YSLEER.

The table lists this clonotype with a few counts. This rearrangement joins TRBV11-2 to TRBJ2-1, with D unresolved. This CDR3 is 13 amino acids long. Trimming pared 0 bases from V and 9 bases from J, leaving 9 bases between. Looked up from germline, CDR1 is SGHAT and CDR2 is FQNNGV. The DNA of the CDR3 is TGTGCCAGCAGCTTAGAGGCTCGACTTGAGCAGTTCTTC. Its translation is CASSLEARLEQFF.

The CDR3 sequence: CASSSTGGDEQFF. CDR3 nucleotide sequence: TGTGCCAGCAGTTCGACAGGGGGCGATGAGCAGTTCTTC. The chain has TRBV12-3 or TRBV12-4 and TRBJ2-1, with TRBD1 matching 10 bases. The ends lost 4 bases at V and 8 bases at J; junction bases unmatched: 2. This CDR3 comprises 13 residues.

There are a few counts of this clonotype. V usage is TRBV4-3 and J usage is TRBJ2-1, with D uncertain. V was pared by 1 base and J by 2 bases, with 9 bases between. Germline loops: CDR1 LGHNA, CDR2 YSLEER. The CDR3 sequence is 15 residues long. The CDR3 DNA reads as TGCGCCAGCAGCCAAGCGGCGGATCCCTACAATGAGCAGTTCTTC. Translating it yields CASSQAADPYNEQFF.

This clonotype appeared a few times. The rearrangement joins TRBV24-1 to TRBJ2-3; D is unresolved. Germline V gives CDR1 KGHDR, CDR2 SFDVKD. The CDR3 sequence is 15 residues long. V was cut by 3 bases and J by 2 bases, with 11 bases left in between. The CDR3 is CATSDAALSTDTQYF. The CDR3 DNA sequence: TGTGCCACCAGTGATGCCGCACTGTCCACAGATACGCAGTATTTT.

This chain joins TRBV7-9 and TRBJ2-1, with TRBD1 as a possible D gene (5 bases). There are 15 residues in the CDR3. The ends were cut back, 5 bases at V and 6 bases at J, with 17 bases in the middle. CDR1 and CDR2 (germline): SEHNR, FQNEAQ (reference sequence). Here the CDR3 reads CASSRTLGLSNEQFF. Here the CDR3 DNA reads TGTGCCAGCAGCCGAACCCTGGGGCTGAGCAATGAGCAGTTCTTC. The full variable domain, rest sourced from reference TRBV7-9 and TRBJ2-1, is DTGVSQNPRHKITKRGQNVTFRCDPISEHNRLYWYRQTLGQGPEFLTYFQNEAQLEKSRLLSDRFSAERPKGSFSTLEIQRTEQGDSAMYLCASSRTLGLSNEQFFGPGTRLTVL.

This clonotype has only a few counts. V usage is TRBV7-9 and J usage is TRBJ1-1; D gene ambiguous. The CDR3 covers 16 residues. The V gene lost 8 bases and the J gene lost 1 base, with 20 bases spanning the gap. The V gene's germline CDR1 is SEHNR and CDR2 FQNEAQ (reference sequence). In nucleotides, the CDR3 is TGTGCCAGCTTTGGGGTAGGGCCCAGGCGGAACACTGAAGCTTTCTTT. Translating gives CASFGVGPRRNTEAFF.

The rearrangement links TRBV6-5 to TRBJ2-7; D possibly corresponds to TRBD1 (6 bases). Between the trimmed V and J ends, which lost 0 bases and 3 bases, there was a span of 12 bases. The length of the CDR3 is 15 residues. CDR1 and CDR2 (germline): MNHEY, SVGAGI. The CDR3 region has the DNA TGTGCCAGCAGTTACTCGGCAGGGGCGGTCTACGAGCAGTACTTC. Its translation: CASSYSAGAVYEQYF.

This clonotype was seen repeatedly, ten times or more. V usage is TRBV6-5 and J usage is TRBJ2-7; 10 nucleotides agree with TRBD1. The CDR3 length is 14 residues. The junction had 9 bases not matched to a gene; V was cut back by 6 bases and J by 7 bases. The V gene's germline CDR1 is MNHEY and CDR2 SVGAGI. The CDR3 reads CASRSGQGPREQYF. The CDR3, as DNA: TGTGCCAGCAGATCGGGACAGGGGCCTAGGGAGCAGTACTTC.

This chain joins TRBV7-6 and TRBJ2-1; 14 bases match TRBD2. The ends lost 5 bases at V and 7 bases at J; junction bases unmatched: 4. The CDR3 is 15 residues long. The germline CDR1 and CDR2 sequences are SGHVS and FNYEAQ. The CDR3 DNA reads TGTGCCAGCAGCCTAGGGACTAGCGGGGGAAATGAGCAGTTCTTC. It specifies CASSLGTSGGNEQFF.

This clonotype was recorded many times. This CDR3 is CSATSGTGEAFF. The CDR3, as DNA: TGCAGTGCTACTTCGGGAACCGGTGAAGCTTTCTTT. The chain carries TRBV20-1 and TRBJ1-1, with unresolved D. Deletions cut 4 bases from V and 7 bases from J, with 13 bases between. This CDR3 has 12 amino acids. Germline CDR1 reads DFQATT; CDR2 reads SNEGSKA (reference sequence).